The 10 T cell receptor beta chains below come from one sample, sequenced in a study of cytomegalovirus exposure and HLA in healthy donors. Amplification used 60 Vbeta primers and 13 Jbeta primers. Clones were sequenced by immunoSEQ multiplex PCR, and TCRdb holds only the in-frame ones, with some missing. The table includes 110,000 or so clones, approximately 80% detected once. Sequenced: PBMCs. The receptor source for this set is a young woman in good health and CMV-seronegative.

This clone was detected only once. This chain joins TRBV2 and TRBJ2-2; 8 bases are a match to TRBD2. The germline V gene has CDR1 SNHLY and CDR2 FYNNEI. Germline trimming cut 1 base from V and 6 bases from J; bases unmatched to any gene: 4. CDR3 length equals 15 residues. The CDR3 region has the DNA TGTGCCAGCAGTGAAGGGGGACTAGGCCCCGGGGAGCTGTTTTTT. Its protein is CASSEGGLGPGELFF. Full variable domain (outside the CDR3, taken from reference TRBV2 and TRBJ2-2): EPEVTQTPSHQVTQMGQEVILRCVPISNHLYFYWYRQILGQKVEFLVSFYNNEISEKSEIFDDQFSVERPDGSNFTLKIRSTKLEDSAMYFCASSEGGLGPGELFFGEGSRLTVL.

This chain connects TRBV19 to TRBJ2-5; 7 nucleotides match TRBD1. J gave up 5 bases and V 3 bases, and 15 bases lay outside the gene matches. The CDR3 is 17 residues long. Germline V gives CDR1 LNHDA, CDR2 SQIVND (reference sequence). The CDR3 reads CASSIVPGTAPRETQYF. The CDR3 nucleotides read TGTGCCAGTAGTATCGTGCCCGGGACAGCCCCTCGGGAGACCCAGTACTTC.

This rearrangement joins TRBV18 to TRBJ1-1; D not resolved. CDR1 and CDR2 from the germline V gene are KGHSH and LQKENI. V was trimmed by 6 bases and J by 2 bases, leaving 4 bases between them. The CDR3 loop spans 11 amino acids. CDR3 region: CASSLNTEAFF. The CDR3 region has the DNA TGTGCCAGCTCCCTTAACACTGAAGCTTTCTTT.

V usage is TRBV5-1 and J usage is TRBJ2-2, with 7 bases identical to TRBD1. Trimming cost V 5 bases and J 5 bases; bases outside gene matches: 12. CDR3 length equals 16 residues. CDR1 and CDR2 from the germline V gene are SGHRS and YFSETQ. For the CDR3, the DNA is TGCGCCAGCAGACCCACGACAGGGCAGAGAACCGGGGAGCTGTTTTTT. The encoded protein is CASRPTTGQRTGELFF. Full variable domain (remainder filled in from reference TRBV5-1 and TRBJ2-2): KAGVTQTPRYLIKTRGQQVTLSCSPISGHRSVSWYQQTPGQGLQFLFEYFSETQRNKGNFPGRFSGRQFSNSRSEMNVSTLELGDSALYLCASRPTTGQRTGELFFGEGSRLTVL.

This clone has just one count. The rearrangement joins TRBV11-3 to TRBJ2-2; D may be TRBD2 (5 bases). This CDR3 has 14 amino acids. Germline V gene sequence: CDR1 SGHNT, CDR2 YENEEA. Trimming left V 5 bases short and J 4 bases short, with 11 bases between. The CDR3 DNA reads TGTGCCAGCAGCCGGGATCGAACCACCGGGGAGCTGTTTTTT. Translated, it gives CASSRDRTTGELFF.

The rearrangement links TRBV7-2 to TRBJ1-6; D perhaps matches TRBD1 (6 bases). The V end lost 1 base, the J end lost 7 bases, and 8 bases lay between the germline ends. Germline-derived CDR1 and CDR2 are SGHTA and FQGNSA. This CDR3 is built from 14 residues. CDR3 coding DNA: TGTGCCAGCAGCTTAGGGACAGCAAATTCACCCCTCCACTTT. Protein sequence: CASSLGTANSPLHF.

This chain uses TRBV7-8 with TRBJ2-7; D perhaps matches TRBD1 (6 bases). V was clipped by 2 bases and J by 3 bases, with 14 bases between them. The CDR3 consists of 15 residues. Per germline, CDR1 SGHVS and CDR2 FQNEAQ. The CDR3 nucleotides are TGTGCCAGCAGCTTATCCGGGACAAGATACTACGAGCAGTACTTC. Protein sequence: CASSLSGTRYYEQYF.

The chain recombines TRBV4-1 with TRBJ1-2; D is uncertain. V lost 2 bases to trimming and J lost 8 bases, with 27 bases between them. Germline CDR1 and CDR2: MGHRA and YSYEKL. This CDR3 is 18 amino acids long. CDR3 sequence: CASSQTGSIRLGPGGYTF. The DNA for the CDR3 is TGCGCCAGCAGCCAAACGGGGTCCATACGTTTAGGGCCCGGGGGCTACACCTTC.

J is TRBJ1-4 and V is TRBV7-2; D not certain. CDR3 length: 13 residues. Germline CDR1 SGHTA, CDR2 FQGNSA. V was clipped by 0 bases and J by 6 bases, with 5 bases between them. Here the CDR3 reads CASSLAAYEKLFF. The CDR3 region has the DNA TGTGCCAGCAGCTTAGCGGCCTATGAAAAACTGTTTTTT.

The J gene is TRBJ1-4, the V gene TRBV4-3; 8 bases map to TRBD1. The CDR3 is 15 residues long. After removal of 2 bases from V and 9 bases from J, the junction contained 8 bases not matched to a gene. Germline values: CDR1 LGHNA, CDR2 YSLEER. The CDR3 here is CASSQQDRDSQKLFF. CDR3 DNA sequence: TGCGCCAGCAGCCAACAGGACAGGGATTCTCAAAAACTGTTTTTT.